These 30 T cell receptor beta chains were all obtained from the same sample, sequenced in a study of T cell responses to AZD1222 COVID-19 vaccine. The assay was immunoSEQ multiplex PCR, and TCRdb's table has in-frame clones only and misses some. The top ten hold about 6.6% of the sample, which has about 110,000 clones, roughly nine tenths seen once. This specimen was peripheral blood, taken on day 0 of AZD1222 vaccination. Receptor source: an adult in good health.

The CDR3 nucleotides read TGTGCCAGCACCCAGGGTAACAGCAATCAGCCCCAGCATTTT. As protein: CASTQGNSNQPQHF. The gene calls are TRBV2 and TRBJ1-5; the D gene is possibly TRBD1 (5 bases). This CDR3 has 14 residues. The germline V gene has CDR1 SNHLY and CDR2 FYNNEI. The V and J ends lost 7 bases and 1 base respectively, with 11 bases between them.

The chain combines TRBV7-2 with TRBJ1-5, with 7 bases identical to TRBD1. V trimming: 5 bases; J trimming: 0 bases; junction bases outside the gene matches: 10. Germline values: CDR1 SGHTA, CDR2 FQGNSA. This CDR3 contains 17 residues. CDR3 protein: CASSIWDSAYSNQPQHF. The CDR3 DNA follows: TGTGCCAGCAGCATATGGGACAGCGCTTATAGCAATCAGCCCCAGCATTTT.

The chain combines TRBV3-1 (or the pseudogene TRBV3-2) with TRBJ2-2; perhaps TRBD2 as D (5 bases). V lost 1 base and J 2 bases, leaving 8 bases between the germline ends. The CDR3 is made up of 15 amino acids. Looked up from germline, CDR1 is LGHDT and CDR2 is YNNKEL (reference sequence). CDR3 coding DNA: TGTGCCAGCAGCCAAGTTGGAGGAAACACCGGGGAGCTGTTTTTT. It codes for CASSQVGGNTGELFF.

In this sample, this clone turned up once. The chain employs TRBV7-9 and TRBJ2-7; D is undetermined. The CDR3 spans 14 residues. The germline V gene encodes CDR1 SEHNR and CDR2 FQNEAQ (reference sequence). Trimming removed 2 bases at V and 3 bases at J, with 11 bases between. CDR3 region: CASSLFGRSYEQYF. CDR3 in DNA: TGTGCCAGCAGCTTATTCGGACGGAGCTACGAGCAGTACTTC.

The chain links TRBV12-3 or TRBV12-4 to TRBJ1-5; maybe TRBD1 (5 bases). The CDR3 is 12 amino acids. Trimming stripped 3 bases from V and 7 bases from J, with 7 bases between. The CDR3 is CASSLGGQPQHF. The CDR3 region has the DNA TGTGCCAGCAGTTTGGGGGGGCAGCCCCAGCATTTT.

The CDR3 protein is CASTLRGDQPQHF. CDR3 DNA: TGTGCCAGCACCCTGAGGGGAGATCAGCCCCAGCATTTT. This rearrangement joins TRBV12-3 or TRBV12-4 to TRBJ1-5, with a weak D call TRBD1 (5 bases). This CDR3 comprises 13 residues. V lost 7 bases and J 5 bases, leaving 12 bases between the germline ends.

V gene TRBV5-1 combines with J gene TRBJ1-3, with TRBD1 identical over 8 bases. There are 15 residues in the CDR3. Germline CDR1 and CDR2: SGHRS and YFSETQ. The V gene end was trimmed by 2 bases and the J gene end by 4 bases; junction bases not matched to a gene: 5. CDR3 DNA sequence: TGCGCCAGCAGCTTACAGGGGGGCAAAGGAAACACCATATATTTT. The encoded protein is CASSLQGGKGNTIYF.

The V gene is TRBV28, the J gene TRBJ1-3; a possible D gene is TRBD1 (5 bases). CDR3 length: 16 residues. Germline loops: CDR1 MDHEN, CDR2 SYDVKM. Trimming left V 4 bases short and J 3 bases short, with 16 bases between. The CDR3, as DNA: TGTGCCAGCAGTTCCCCCCCGGGGGGTAGTGGAAACACCATATATTTT. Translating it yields CASSSPPGGSGNTIYF.

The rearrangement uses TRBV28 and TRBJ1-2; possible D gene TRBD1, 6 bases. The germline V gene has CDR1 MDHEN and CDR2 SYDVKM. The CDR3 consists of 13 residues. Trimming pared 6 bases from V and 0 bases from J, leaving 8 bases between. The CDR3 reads CASRGGSNYGYTF. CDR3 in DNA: TGTGCCAGCAGAGGGGGTTCTAACTATGGCTACACCTTC.

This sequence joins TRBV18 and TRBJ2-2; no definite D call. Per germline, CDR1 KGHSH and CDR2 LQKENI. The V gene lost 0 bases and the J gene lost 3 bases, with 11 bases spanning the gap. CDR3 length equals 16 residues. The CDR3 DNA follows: TGTGCCAGCTCACCACCGGAGCGCCGGGACACCGGGGAGCTGTTTTTT. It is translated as CASSPPERRDTGELFF. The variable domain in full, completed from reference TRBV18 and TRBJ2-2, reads NAGVMQNPRHLVRRRGQEARLRCSPMKGHSHVYWYRQLPEEGLKFMVYLQKENIIDESGMPKERFSAEFPKEGPSILRIQQVVRGDSAAYFCASSPPERRDTGELFFGEGSRLTVL.

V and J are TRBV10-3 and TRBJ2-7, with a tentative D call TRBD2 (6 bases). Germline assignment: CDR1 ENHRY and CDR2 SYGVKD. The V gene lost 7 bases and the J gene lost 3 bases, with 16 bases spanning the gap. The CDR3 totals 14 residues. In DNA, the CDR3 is TGTGCCATCACCGAACGACTAGAACTCTACGAGCAGTACTTC. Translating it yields CAITERLELYEQYF.

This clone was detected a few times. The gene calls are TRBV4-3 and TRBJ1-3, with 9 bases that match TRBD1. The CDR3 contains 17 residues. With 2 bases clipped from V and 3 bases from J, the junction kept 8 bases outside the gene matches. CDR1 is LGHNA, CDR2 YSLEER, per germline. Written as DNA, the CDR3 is TGCGCCAGCAGCCAAAATCTCCCGGGACAGGGTGGAAACACCATATATTTT. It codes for CASSQNLPGQGGNTIYF.

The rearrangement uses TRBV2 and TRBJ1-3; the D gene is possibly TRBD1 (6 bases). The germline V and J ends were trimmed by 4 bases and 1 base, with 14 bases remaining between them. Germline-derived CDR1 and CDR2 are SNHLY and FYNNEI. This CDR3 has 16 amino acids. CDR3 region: CASSGQGTGSGNTIYF. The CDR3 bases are TGTGCCAGCAGTGGTCAGGGGACTGGATCTGGAAACACCATATATTTT.

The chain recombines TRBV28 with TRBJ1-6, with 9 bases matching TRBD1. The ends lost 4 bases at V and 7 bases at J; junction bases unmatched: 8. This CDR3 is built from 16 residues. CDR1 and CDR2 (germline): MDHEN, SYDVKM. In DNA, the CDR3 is TGTGCCAGCAGTTGGGACCGGGACAGGGCGAATTCACCCCTCCACTTT. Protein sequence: CASSWDRDRANSPLHF.

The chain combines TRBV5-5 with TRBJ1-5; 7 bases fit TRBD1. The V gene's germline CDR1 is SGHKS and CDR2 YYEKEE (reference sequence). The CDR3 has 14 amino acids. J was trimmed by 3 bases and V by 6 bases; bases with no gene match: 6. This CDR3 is CASTSGGDNQPQHF. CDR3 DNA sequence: TGTGCCAGCACCTCAGGGGGGGACAATCAGCCCCAGCATTTT.

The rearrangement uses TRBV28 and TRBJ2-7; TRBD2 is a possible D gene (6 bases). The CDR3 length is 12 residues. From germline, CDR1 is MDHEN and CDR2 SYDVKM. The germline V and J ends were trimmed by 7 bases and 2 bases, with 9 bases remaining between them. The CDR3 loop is CASTSGAYEQYF. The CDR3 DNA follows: TGTGCCAGCACTTCGGGGGCCTACGAGCAGTACTTC.

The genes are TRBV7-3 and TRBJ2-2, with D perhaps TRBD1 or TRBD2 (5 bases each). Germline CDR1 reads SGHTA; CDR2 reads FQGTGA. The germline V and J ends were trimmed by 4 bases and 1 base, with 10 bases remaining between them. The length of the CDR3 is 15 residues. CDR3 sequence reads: CASSSPGRNTGELFF. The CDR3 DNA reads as TGTGCCAGCAGCTCCCCAGGGAGGAACACCGGGGAGCTGTTTTTT.

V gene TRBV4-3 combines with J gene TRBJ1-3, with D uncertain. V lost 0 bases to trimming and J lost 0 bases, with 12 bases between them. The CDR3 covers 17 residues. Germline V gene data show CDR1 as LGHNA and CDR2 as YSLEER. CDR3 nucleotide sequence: TGCGCCAGCAGCCAAGATGTGGCTTTTGTCTCTGGAAACACCATATATTTT. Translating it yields CASSQDVAFVSGNTIYF.

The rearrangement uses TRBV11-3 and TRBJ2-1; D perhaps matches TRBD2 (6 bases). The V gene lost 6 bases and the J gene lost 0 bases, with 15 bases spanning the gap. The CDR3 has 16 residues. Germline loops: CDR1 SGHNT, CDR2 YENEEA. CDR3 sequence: CASRFSGGSSYNEQFF. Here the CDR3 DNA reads TGTGCCAGCAGATTTAGCGGAGGCAGCTCCTACAATGAGCAGTTCTTC.

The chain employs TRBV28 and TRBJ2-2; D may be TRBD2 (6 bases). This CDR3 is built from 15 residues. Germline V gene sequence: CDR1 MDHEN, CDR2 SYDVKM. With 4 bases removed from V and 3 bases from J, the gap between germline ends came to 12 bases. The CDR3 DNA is TGTGCCAGCAGTTCCGGACTAATTGACACCGGGGAGCTGTTTTTT. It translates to CASSSGLIDTGELFF.

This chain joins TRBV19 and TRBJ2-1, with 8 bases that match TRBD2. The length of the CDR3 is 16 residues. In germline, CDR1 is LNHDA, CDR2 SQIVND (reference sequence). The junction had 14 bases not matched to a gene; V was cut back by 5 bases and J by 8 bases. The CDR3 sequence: CASSPTGTRLMDEQFF. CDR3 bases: TGTGCCAGTAGTCCTACGGGGACTAGATTGATGGATGAGCAGTTCTTC.

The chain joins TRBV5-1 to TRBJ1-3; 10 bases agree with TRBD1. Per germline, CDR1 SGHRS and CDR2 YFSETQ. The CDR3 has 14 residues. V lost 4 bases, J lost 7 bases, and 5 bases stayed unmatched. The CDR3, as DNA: TGCGCCAGCAGCATCGGGACAGGGGACAACACCATATATTTT. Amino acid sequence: CASSIGTGDNTIYF.

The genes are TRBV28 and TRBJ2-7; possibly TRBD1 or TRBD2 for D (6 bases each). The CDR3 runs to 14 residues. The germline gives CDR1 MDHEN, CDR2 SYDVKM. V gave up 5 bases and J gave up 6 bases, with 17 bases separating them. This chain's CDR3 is CASSAGGSPSEQYF. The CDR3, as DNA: TGTGCCAGCAGTGCCGGGGGCTCCCCTTCCGAGCAGTACTTC.

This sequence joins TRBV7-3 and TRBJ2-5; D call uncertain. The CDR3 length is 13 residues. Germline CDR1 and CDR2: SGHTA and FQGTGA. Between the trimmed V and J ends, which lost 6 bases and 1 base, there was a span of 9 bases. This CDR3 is CASSTGPQETQYF. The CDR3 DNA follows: TGTGCCAGCAGTACCGGGCCCCAAGAGACCCAGTACTTC. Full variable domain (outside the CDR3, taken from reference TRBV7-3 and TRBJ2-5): GAGVSQTPSNKVTEKGKYVELRCDPISGHTALYWYRQSLGQGPEFLIYFQGTGAADDSGLPNDRFFAVRPEGSVSTLKIQRTERGDSAVYLCASSTGPQETQYFGPGTRLLVL.

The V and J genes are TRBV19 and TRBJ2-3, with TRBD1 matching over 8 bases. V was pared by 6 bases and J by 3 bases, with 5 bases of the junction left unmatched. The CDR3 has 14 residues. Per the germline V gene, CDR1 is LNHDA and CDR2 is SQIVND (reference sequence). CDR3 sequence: CASRGRGRTDTQYF. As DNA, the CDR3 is TGTGCCAGTAGGGGCAGGGGGCGGACAGATACGCAGTATTTT.

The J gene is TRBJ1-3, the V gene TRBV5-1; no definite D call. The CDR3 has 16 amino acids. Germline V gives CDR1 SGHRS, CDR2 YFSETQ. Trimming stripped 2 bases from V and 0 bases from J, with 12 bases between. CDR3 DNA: TGCGCCAGCAGCTTAGGGTCTACGAGCTCTGGAAACACCATATATTTT. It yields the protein CASSLGSTSSGNTIYF.

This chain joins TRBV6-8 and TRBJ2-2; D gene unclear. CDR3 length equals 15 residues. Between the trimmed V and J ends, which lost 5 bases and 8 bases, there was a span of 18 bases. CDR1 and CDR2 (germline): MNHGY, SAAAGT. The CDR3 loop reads CASSLQADLLGELFF. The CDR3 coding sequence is TGTGCCAGCAGTCTGCAAGCCGACCTACTTGGGGAGCTGTTTTTT.

The CDR3, as DNA: TGTGCCAGCAGCGTTCTTCAGGATAATTCACCCCTCCACTTT. Translating gives CASSVLQDNSPLHF. The V and J genes are TRBV9 and TRBJ1-6; D not resolved. The length of the CDR3 is 14 residues. Germline loops: CDR1 SGDLS, CDR2 YYNGEE. V was clipped by 2 bases and J by 5 bases, with 8 bases between them.

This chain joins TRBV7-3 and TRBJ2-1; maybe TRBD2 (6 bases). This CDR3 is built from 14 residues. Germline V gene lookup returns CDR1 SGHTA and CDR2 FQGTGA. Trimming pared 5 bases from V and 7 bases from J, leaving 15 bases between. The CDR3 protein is CASSARLGWNEQFF. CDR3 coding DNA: TGTGCCAGCAGCGCCAGACTAGGTTGGAATGAGCAGTTCTTC.

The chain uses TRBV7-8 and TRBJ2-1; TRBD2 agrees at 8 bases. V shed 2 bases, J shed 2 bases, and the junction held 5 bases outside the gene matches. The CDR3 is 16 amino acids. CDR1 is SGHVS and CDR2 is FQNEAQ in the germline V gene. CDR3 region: CASSLLSGRTYNEQFF. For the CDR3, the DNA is TGTGCCAGCAGCTTATTGAGCGGGAGAACCTACAATGAGCAGTTCTTC.